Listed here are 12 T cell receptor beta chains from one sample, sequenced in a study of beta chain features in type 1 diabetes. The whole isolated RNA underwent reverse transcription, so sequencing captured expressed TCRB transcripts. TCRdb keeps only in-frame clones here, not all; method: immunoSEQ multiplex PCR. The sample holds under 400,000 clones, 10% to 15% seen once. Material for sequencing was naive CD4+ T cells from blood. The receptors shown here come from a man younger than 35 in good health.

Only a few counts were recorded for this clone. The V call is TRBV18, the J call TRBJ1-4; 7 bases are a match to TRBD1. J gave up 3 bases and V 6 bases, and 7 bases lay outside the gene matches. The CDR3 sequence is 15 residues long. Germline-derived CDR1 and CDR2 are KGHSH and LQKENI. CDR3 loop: CASSTRQGSNEKLFF. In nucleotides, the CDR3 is TGTGCCAGCTCCACCCGACAGGGATCTAATGAAAAACTGTTTTTT.

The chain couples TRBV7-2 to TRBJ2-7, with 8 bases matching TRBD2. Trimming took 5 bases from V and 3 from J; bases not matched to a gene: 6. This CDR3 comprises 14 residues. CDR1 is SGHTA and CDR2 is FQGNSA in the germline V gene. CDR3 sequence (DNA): TGTGCCAGCAGCCCAAGGACTAGCCGCTACGAGCAGTACTTC. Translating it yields CASSPRTSRYEQYF.

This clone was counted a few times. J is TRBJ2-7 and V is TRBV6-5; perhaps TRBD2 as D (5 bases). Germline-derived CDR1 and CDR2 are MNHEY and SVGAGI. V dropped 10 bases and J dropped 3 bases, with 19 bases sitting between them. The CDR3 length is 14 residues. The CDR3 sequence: CATTRAGSGYEQYF. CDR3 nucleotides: TGTGCCACCACGCGGGCGGGTTCAGGCTACGAGCAGTACTTC.

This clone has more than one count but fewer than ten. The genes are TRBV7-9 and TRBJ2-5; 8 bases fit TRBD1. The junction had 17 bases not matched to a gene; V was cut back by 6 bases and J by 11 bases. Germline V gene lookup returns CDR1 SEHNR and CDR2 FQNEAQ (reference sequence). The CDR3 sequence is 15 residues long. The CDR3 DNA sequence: TGTGCCAGCAGGCGCAACCAACAGGGGGACGGGGAGCAGTACTTC. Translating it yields CASRRNQQGDGEQYF. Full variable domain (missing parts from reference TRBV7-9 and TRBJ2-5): DTGVSQNPRHKITKRGQNVTFRCDPISEHNRLYWYRQTLGQGPEFLTYFQNEAQLEKSRLLSDRFSAERPKGSFSTLEIQRTEQGDSAMYLCASRRNQQGDGEQYFGPGTRLLVL.

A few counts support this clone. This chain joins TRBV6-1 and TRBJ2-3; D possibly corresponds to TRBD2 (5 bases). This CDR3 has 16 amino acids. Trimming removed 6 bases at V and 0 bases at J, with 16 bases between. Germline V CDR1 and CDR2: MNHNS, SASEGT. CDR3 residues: CASREILAASTDTQYF. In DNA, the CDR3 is TGTGCCAGCAGGGAAATCCTAGCAGCTAGCACAGATACGCAGTATTTT.

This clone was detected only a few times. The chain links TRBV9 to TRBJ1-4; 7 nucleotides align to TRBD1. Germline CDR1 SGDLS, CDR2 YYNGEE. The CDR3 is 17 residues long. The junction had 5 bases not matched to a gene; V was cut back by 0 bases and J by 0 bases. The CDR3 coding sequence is TGTGCCAGCAGCGTAGGGCCGCAGGGGGCAACTAATGAAAAACTGTTTTTT. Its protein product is CASSVGPQGATNEKLFF.

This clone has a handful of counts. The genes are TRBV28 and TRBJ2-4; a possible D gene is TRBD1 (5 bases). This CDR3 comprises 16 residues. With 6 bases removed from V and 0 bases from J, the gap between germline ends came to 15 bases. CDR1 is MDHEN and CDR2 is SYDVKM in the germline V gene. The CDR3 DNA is TGTGCCAGCAGCCTCCGGGCAGGGATAGCCAAAAACATTCAGTACTTC. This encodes CASSLRAGIAKNIQYF. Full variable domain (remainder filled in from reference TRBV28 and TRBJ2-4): DVKVTQSSRYLVKRTGEKVFLECVQDMDHENMFWYRQDPGLGLRLIYFSYDVKMKEKGDIPEGYSVSREKKERFSLILESASTNQTSMYLCASSLRAGIAKNIQYFGAGTRLSVL.

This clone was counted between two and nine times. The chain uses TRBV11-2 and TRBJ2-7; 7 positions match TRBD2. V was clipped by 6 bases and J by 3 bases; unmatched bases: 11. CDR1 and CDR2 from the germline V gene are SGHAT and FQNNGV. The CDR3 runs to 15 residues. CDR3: CASRTKAGVHYEQYF. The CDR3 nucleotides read TGTGCCAGCAGAACTAAGGCGGGGGTGCACTACGAGCAGTACTTC.

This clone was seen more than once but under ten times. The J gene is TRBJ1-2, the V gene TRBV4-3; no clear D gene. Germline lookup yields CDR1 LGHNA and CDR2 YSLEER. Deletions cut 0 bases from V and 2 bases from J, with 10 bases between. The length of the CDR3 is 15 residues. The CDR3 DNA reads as TGCGCCAGCAGCCAAGATGAAGGAGGAAACTATGGCTACACCTTC. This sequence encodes CASSQDEGGNYGYTF.

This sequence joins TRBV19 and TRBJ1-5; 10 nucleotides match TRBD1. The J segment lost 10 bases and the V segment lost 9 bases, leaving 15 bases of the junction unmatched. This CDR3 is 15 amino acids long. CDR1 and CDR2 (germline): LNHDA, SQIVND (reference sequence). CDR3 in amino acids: CASREVGTGVIPQHF. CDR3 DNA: TGTGCCAGCCGAGAGGTAGGGACAGGGGTGATTCCCCAGCATTTT.

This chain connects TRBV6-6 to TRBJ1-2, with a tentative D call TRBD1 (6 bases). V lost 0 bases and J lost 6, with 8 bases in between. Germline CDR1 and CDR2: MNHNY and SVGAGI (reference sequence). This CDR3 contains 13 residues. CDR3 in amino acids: CASSYSPGDGYTF. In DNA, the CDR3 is TGTGCCAGCAGTTACTCGCCAGGGGATGGCTACACCTTC.

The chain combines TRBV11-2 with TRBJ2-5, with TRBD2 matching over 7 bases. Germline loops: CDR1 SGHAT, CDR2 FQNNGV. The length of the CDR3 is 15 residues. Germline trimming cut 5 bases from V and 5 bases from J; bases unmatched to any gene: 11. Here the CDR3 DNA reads TGTGCCAGCAGCCCGTTACGCGGGAGTGGTGAGACCCAGTACTTC. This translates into CASSPLRGSGETQYF.